Listed here are 24 T cell receptor beta chains from one sample, sequenced in a study of cytomegalovirus exposure and HLA in healthy donors. Only in-frame clones appear in the TCRdb table, and some are missing; sequencing was by immunoSEQ multiplex PCR. Of around 160,000 clones listed, 84% were seen once; the top ten hold 10% to 13%. Specimen: PBMCs. The receptors shown here come from a man aged 25-45 years in good health and CMV-seropositive.

This rearrangement joins TRBV19 to TRBJ2-7; 8 positions agree with TRBD1. Germline CDR1 LNHDA, CDR2 SQIVND (reference sequence). CDR3 length equals 15 residues. V was pared by 4 bases and J by 5 bases, with 10 bases of the junction left unmatched. The DNA of the CDR3 is TGTGCCAGTAGTAAGCGGACAGGGCTCGGGGACGAGCAGTACTTC. This codes for CASSKRTGLGDEQYF.

Of note for this clone: At the DNA level, this CDR3 is encoded by other sequences in the same sample as well. The DNA for the CDR3 is TGTGCCAGCAGCCAAGGCAGGGGAGCCTACGAGCAGTACTTC. Amino acids: CASSQGRGAYEQYF. The J gene is TRBJ2-7, the V gene TRBV14; the D gene is possibly TRBD1 (6 bases). Germline V gene data show CDR1 as SGHDN and CDR2 as FVKESK. The CDR3 covers 14 residues. Deletions cut 1 base from V and 2 bases from J, with 9 bases between.

The genes are TRBV7-2 and TRBJ2-3; 14 bases align to TRBD2. CDR3 length: 16 amino acids. The V and J ends lost 5 bases and 5 bases, in that order; junction bases with no gene match: 6. The V gene's germline CDR1 is SGHTA and CDR2 FQGNSA. The CDR3 nucleotides read TGTGCCAGCAGCCCGACTAGCGGGGGGGCCAGAGATACGCAGTATTTT. This translates into CASSPTSGGARDTQYF. Based on the CDR3 plus reference TRBV7-2 and TRBJ2-3, the full variable domain is GAGVSQSPSNKVTEKGKDVELRCDPISGHTALYWYRQSLGQGLEFLIYFQGNSAPDKSGLPSDRFSAERTGGSVSTLTIQRTQQEDSAVYLCASSPTSGGARDTQYFGPGTRLTVL.

This clone was seen just once. The chain combines TRBV27 with TRBJ1-1; a weak D match, TRBD1 (5 bases). The V end was cut by 8 bases, the J end by 4 bases, with 17 bases between. Germline V gives CDR1 MNHEY, CDR2 SMNVEV (reference sequence). CDR3 length equals 14 residues. The CDR3 DNA reads as TGTGCCAGCCGGCCCGGGGGAGGGCGCACTGAAGCTTTCTTT. Protein: CASRPGGGRTEAFF.

This rearrangement joins TRBV5-1 to TRBJ2-5, with D maybe TRBD1 (6 bases). CDR1 and CDR2 (germline): SGHRS, YFSETQ. The V gene lost 2 bases and the J gene lost 3 bases, with 8 bases spanning the gap. This CDR3 is built from 13 residues. The chain's CDR3 is CASSFEGEETQYF. The CDR3 DNA is TGCGCCAGCAGCTTTGAGGGGGAAGAGACCCAGTACTTC. Full variable domain (outside the CDR3, taken from reference TRBV5-1 and TRBJ2-5): KAGVTQTPRYLIKTRGQQVTLSCSPISGHRSVSWYQQTPGQGLQFLFEYFSETQRNKGNFPGRFSGRQFSNSRSEMNVSTLELGDSALYLCASSFEGEETQYFGPGTRLLVL.

The chain recombines TRBV7-9 with TRBJ2-7; 8 nucleotides agree with TRBD1. Germline lookup yields CDR1 SEHNR and CDR2 FQNEAQ (reference sequence). The CDR3 sequence is 15 residues long. V lost 3 bases, J lost 5 bases, and 9 bases stayed unmatched. In DNA form, the CDR3 reads TGTGCCAGCAGCTTCCCAGGGGGCGGTAGGAACGAGCAGTACTTC. This encodes CASSFPGGGRNEQYF. Complete variable domain (other parts from reference TRBV7-9 and TRBJ2-7): DTGVSQNPRHKITKRGQNVTFRCDPISEHNRLYWYRQTLGQGPEFLTYFQNEAQLEKSRLLSDRFSAERPKGSFSTLEIQRTEQGDSAMYLCASSFPGGGRNEQYFGPGTRLTVT.

V usage is TRBV19 and J usage is TRBJ2-1, with D tentatively TRBD2 (5 bases). Germline assignment: CDR1 LNHDA and CDR2 SQIVND (reference sequence). The CDR3 runs to 17 residues. Deletions cut 5 bases from V and 0 bases from J, with 17 bases between. This CDR3 is CASSPLRWESSYNEQFF. The CDR3 DNA sequence: TGTGCCAGTAGTCCCCTTAGGTGGGAGAGCTCCTACAATGAGCAGTTCTTC.

Only one count was recorded for this clone. V is TRBV13 and J is TRBJ2-6; weak D call: TRBD2 (7 bases). This CDR3 has 15 amino acids. Germline V gene data show CDR1 as PRHDT and CDR2 as FYEKMQ (reference sequence). Trimming shortened V by 5 bases and J by 4 bases, and 12 bases separated the two germline ends. The CDR3 is CASSPGGHGANVLTF. The CDR3, as DNA: TGTGCCAGCAGCCCCGGGGGGCACGGGGCCAACGTCCTGACTTTC.

J is TRBJ2-7 and V is TRBV12-1; the table's D call, TRBD2, has no DNA check behind it. TRBV12-1 is recorded as a pseudogene. The CDR3 covers 16 residues. The CDR3 protein is CASSFVLSLSSYEQYF. In DNA, the CDR3 is TGTGCCAGCAGCTTTGTACTCTCGTTGAGCTCCTACGAGCAGTACTTC.

Comment on this clone: One end of the junction varies from germline; a read error may be responsible. The chain combines TRBV2 with TRBJ2-7; 7 nucleotides line up with TRBD2. The CDR3 length is 15 residues. CDR1 is SNHLY and CDR2 is FYNNEI in the germline V gene. CDR3 coding DNA: TGTGCCAGCACTCTTGAAGGGAGGGCGATTACGAGCAGTCACTTC. It translates to CASTLEGRAITSSHF.

The chain combines TRBV9 with TRBJ2-1; 8 bases agree with TRBD2. CDR3 length: 16 residues. Trimming removed 0 bases from V and 6 bases from J; junction bases left unmatched: 8. Per the germline V gene, CDR1 is SGDLS and CDR2 is YYNGEE. CDR3 coding DNA: TGTGCCAGCAGCGTAGGAAGCGGGAGAATGGGCAATGAGCAGTTCTTC. Amino acids: CASSVGSGRMGNEQFF.

V usage is TRBV28 and J usage is TRBJ1-3; D remains ambiguous. V was pared by 2 bases and J by 3 bases, with 8 bases between. Germline lookup yields CDR1 MDHEN and CDR2 SYDVKM. The length of the CDR3 is 14 residues. Written as DNA, the CDR3 is TGTGCCAGCAGTTTAGGTGGCAGTGGAAACACCATATATTTT. Translated: CASSLGGSGNTIYF.

A single count supports this clone. V is TRBV9 and J is TRBJ2-2, with no clear D. Per the germline V gene, CDR1 is SGDLS and CDR2 is YYNGEE. The CDR3 length is 13 residues. The germline V and J ends were trimmed by 2 bases and 5 bases, with 7 bases remaining between them. CDR3 sequence: CASSVLYTGELFF. CDR3 sequence (DNA): TGTGCCAGCAGCGTTCTCTATACCGGGGAGCTGTTTTTT.

The chain recombines TRBV28 with TRBJ1-2; 12 nucleotides match TRBD1. In germline, CDR1 is MDHEN, CDR2 SYDVKM. Trimming cost V 6 bases and J 8 bases; bases outside gene matches: 10. The CDR3 covers 15 residues. The chain's CDR3 is CASSSSGQGALGYTF. CDR3 sequence (DNA): TGTGCCAGCAGCTCCTCGGGACAGGGGGCGTTAGGCTACACCTTC.

The chain links TRBV6-6 to TRBJ2-1; 14 bases are shared with TRBD2. The germline V gene encodes CDR1 MNHNY and CDR2 SVGAGI (reference sequence). The CDR3 runs to 16 residues. The V segment lost 6 bases and the J segment 4 bases; nucleotides outside the gene matches: 5. The CDR3 nucleotides are TGTGCCAGCAGCGGGACTAGCGGGAGCAAATACAATGAGCAGTTCTTC. This translates into CASSGTSGSKYNEQFF.

The chain employs TRBV9 and TRBJ2-2, with 8 bases fitting TRBD2. V was pared by 4 bases and J by 5 bases, with 10 bases of the junction left unmatched. The V gene's germline CDR1 is SGDLS and CDR2 YYNGEE. The CDR3 runs 16 residues. The CDR3 loop is CASSLRGRIRTGELFF. CDR3 nucleotides: TGTGCCAGCAGCCTCCGCGGGAGGATTAGGACCGGGGAGCTGTTTTTT.

This chain uses TRBV30 with TRBJ2-6; D is undetermined. V was pared by 0 bases and J by 0 bases, with 6 bases between. The CDR3 sequence is 15 residues long. Germline V CDR1 and CDR2: GTSNPN, SVGIG (reference sequence). CDR3 DNA sequence: TGTGCCTGGAGTGTACGCTACTCTGGGGCCAACGTCCTGACTTTC. Protein product: CAWSVRYSGANVLTF. The variable domain in full, with the rest retrieved from reference TRBV30 and TRBJ2-6, is SQTIHQWPATLVQPVGSPLSLECTVEGTSNPNLYWYRQAAGRGLQLLFYSVGIGQISSEVPQNLSASRPQDRQFILSSKKLLLSDSGFYLCAWSVRYSGANVLTFGAGSRLTVL.

This chain connects TRBV7-2 to TRBJ1-3; 9 bases fit TRBD1. Germline V gene sequence: CDR1 SGHTA, CDR2 FQGNSA. Trimming at V came to 3 bases and at J to 4 bases, leaving 4 bases not matched to a gene. This CDR3 comprises 15 residues. The CDR3 DNA sequence: TGTGCCAGCAGCTTGGACAGGGGACGGGGAAACACCATATATTTT. Translated: CASSLDRGRGNTIYF.

The chain has TRBV5-1 and TRBJ2-3, with 8 nucleotides matching TRBD1. This CDR3 contains 16 residues. Germline V lookup: CDR1 SGHRS, CDR2 YFSETQ. With 4 bases clipped from V and 1 base from J, the junction kept 8 bases outside the gene matches. Written as DNA, the CDR3 is TGCGCCAGCAGCCCCGCGGACAGGGAGGGCACAGATACGCAGTATTTT. Protein sequence: CASSPADREGTDTQYF.

This clone was seen just once. The chain joins TRBV18 to TRBJ2-6; 10 nucleotides match TRBD1. Germline CDR1 and CDR2: KGHSH and LQKENI. The CDR3 runs to 20 residues. The V segment lost 3 bases and the J segment 0 bases; nucleotides outside the gene matches: 11. The CDR3 spells CASSPWDRGGDSSGANVLTF. The CDR3 bases are TGTGCCAGCTCACCGTGGGACAGGGGAGGGGATAGCTCTGGGGCCAACGTCCTGACTTTC.

The gene calls are TRBV7-9 and TRBJ2-5, with 12 bases lining up with TRBD1. This CDR3 is built from 15 residues. Trimming took 6 bases from V and 5 from J; bases not matched to a gene: 7. Germline lookup yields CDR1 SEHNR and CDR2 FQNEAQ (reference sequence). The CDR3 loop is CASRDGGQGAETQYF. CDR3 bases: TGTGCCAGCAGGGATGGGGGACAGGGGGCGGAGACCCAGTACTTC.

This chain connects TRBV6-1 to TRBJ1-3, with 9 positions matching TRBD1. CDR3 length: 13 residues. The V gene end was trimmed by 6 bases and the J gene end by 4 bases; junction bases not matched to a gene: 1. Germline V gene data show CDR1 as MNHNS and CDR2 as SASEGT. CDR3 loop: CASRDRGGNTIYF. Written as DNA, the CDR3 is TGTGCCAGCAGGGACAGGGGAGGAAACACCATATATTTT.

The chain links TRBV11-2 to TRBJ2-5; the match to TRBD1 covers 8 bases. CDR3 size: 16 residues. CDR1 SGHAT and CDR2 FQNNGV come from the germline V gene. V lost 5 bases to trimming and J lost 1 base; unmatched junction nucleotides: 9. The CDR3 reads CASSEQGVWRQETQYF. CDR3 DNA sequence: TGTGCCAGCAGCGAACAGGGGGTCTGGCGCCAAGAGACCCAGTACTTC.

The chain recombines TRBV4-3 with TRBJ2-7, with TRBD1 as a possible D gene (6 bases). This CDR3 is 13 amino acids long. CDR1 and CDR2 from the germline V gene are LGHNA and YSLEER. Trimming cost V 4 bases and J 6 bases, with 13 bases left between them. The CDR3 region is CASSRNRVSEQYF. In DNA form, the CDR3 reads TGCGCCAGCAGCCGCAACAGGGTTAGCGAGCAGTACTTC.